A selection of T cell receptor beta chains follows, all from one sample in a study of blood T cell repertoires in COVID-19. Profiled with immunoSEQ multiplex PCR; TCRdb holds only in-frame clones, not every one. In the table there are some 130,000 clones, 86% of which are singletons. Sequencing input: PBMCs or T cells enriched from blood (not recorded which). These receptor sequences come from a woman aged 45-59 years who had recovered from COVID-19. CDR3s include the opening cysteine and the closing phenylalanine or tryptophan. Fields, in order: V gene, CDR3 length, J gene, clone size, D gene, CDR3 protein, CDR3 DNA. The D gene is left open where the match is weak. Clone size, where shown, is once, few, many, or a class for clones that have expanded.

>TRBV3-1/TRBV3-2|14|TRBJ1-2|few|TRBD1
CASSQDPTGGRYTF
TGTGCCAGCAGCCAAGACCCGACAGGGGGACGCTACACCTTC
>TRBV7-8|14|TRBJ1-3|-|-
CASSLTDSGNTIYF
TGTGCCAGCAGCTTAACTGACTCTGGAAACACCATATATTTT
>TRBV30|14|TRBJ2-3|-|TRBD1
CAGTRQGLTDTQYF
TGTGCCGGGACCCGACAGGGCCTCACAGATACGCAGTATTTT
>TRBV11-3|16|TRBJ2-1|-|-
CASSLTRRSSYNEQFF
TGTGCCAGCAGCCTCACGCGGAGGAGCTCCTACAATGAGCAGTTCTTC
>TRBV23-1|16|TRBJ1-5|-|-
CASSQYPRARNQPQHF
TGCGCCAGCAGTCAATACCCGAGGGCACGGAATCAGCCCCAGCATTTT
>TRBV21-1|16|TRBJ2-5|-|-
CASSKGRGHPQETQYF
TGTGCCAGCAGCAAAGGGCGGGGGCACCCTCAAGAGACCCAGTACTTC
>TRBV7-9|13|TRBJ1-1|once|-
CASSPTADTEAFF
TGTGCCAGCAGCCCGACAGCCGACACTGAAGCTTTCTTT
>TRBV30|13|TRBJ1-2|-|TRBD1
CAWRDRGNYGYTF
TGTGCCTGGCGGGACAGGGGGAACTATGGCTACACCTTC
>TRBV6-5|11|TRBJ2-3|-|-
CASSFRGTQYF
TGTGCCAGCAGTTTTCGGGGTACGCAGTATTTT
>TRBV7-9|13|TRBJ2-7|once|-
CASSEGGLYEQYF
TGTGCCAGCAGCGAGGGGGGGCTGTACGAGCAGTACTTC
>TRBV5-4|13|TRBJ1-2|once|-
CASSSDINYGYTF
TGTGCCAGCAGCTCCGACATAAACTATGGCTACACCTTC
>TRBV19|15|TRBJ2-7|-|TRBD1
CASSFDRDGSYEQYF
TGTGCCAGTAGTTTCGACAGGGATGGCTCCTACGAGCAGTACTTC
>TRBV7-2|17|TRBJ2-4|-|TRBD2
CASSKGGLAVAKNIQYF
TGTGCCAGCAGCAAAGGGGGACTAGCGGTAGCCAAAAACATTCAGTACTTC
>TRBV6-5|12|TRBJ2-5|-|TRBD2
CASWGGKETQYF
TGTGCCAGCTGGGGAGGGAAGGAGACCCAGTACTTC
>TRBV4-2|15|TRBJ1-1|-|-
CASSPAGTLNTEAFF
TGTGCCAGCAGCCCCGCGGGGACCCTGAACACTGAAGCTTTCTTT
>TRBV10-2|15|TRBJ2-5|-|-
CASSPPGKLGETQYF
TGCGCCAGCAGTCCTCCAGGGAAATTGGGGGAGACCCAGTACTTC
>TRBV5-1|13|TRBJ1-2|-|-
CASSSRSNVGYTF
TGCGCCAGCAGCTCGAGGAGTAACGTGGGCTACACCTTC
>TRBV5-4|17|TRBJ2-2|few|TRBD2
CASSLKRGGQLAGELFF
TGTGCCAGCAGCTTAAAGCGGGGGGGCCAATTGGCCGGGGAGCTGTTTTTT
>TRBV5-1|15|TRBJ1-4|-|TRBD1
CASSGRDSLNEKLFF
TGCGCCAGCAGCGGAAGGGACAGCTTAAATGAAAAACTGTTTTTT
>TRBV4-1|12|TRBJ2-7|-|TRBD1
CASSRQGYEQYF
TGCGCCAGCAGCCGACAGGGCTACGAGCAGTACTTC
>TRBV6-5|13|TRBJ1-1|few|TRBD1
CASKRQGNTEAFF
TGTGCCAGCAAGAGACAGGGGAACACTGAAGCTTTCTTT
>TRBV30|21|TRBJ2-2|few|TRBD2
CAWSEALPGLAGTANTGELFF
TGTGCCTGGAGCGAAGCGCTTCCGGGACTAGCGGGGACCGCGAACACCGGGGAGCTGTTTTTT
>TRBV10-3|16|TRBJ2-5|-|TRBD2
CAITPTPRGGQETQYF
TGTGCCATCACCCCAACGCCACGGGGGGGTCAAGAGACCCAGTACTTC
>TRBV19|14|TRBJ1-5|-|TRBD1
CASTTGQGLWAQHF
TGTGCCAGTACTACCGGACAGGGTTTATGGGCCCAGCATTTT
>TRBV4-1|20|TRBJ1-1|-|-
CASSQVRPRGQGFRNTEAFF
TGCGCCAGCAGCCAAGTAAGGCCCCGGGGCCAGGGGTTCAGGAACACTGAAGCTTTCTTT
>TRBV5-1|13|TRBJ2-5|-|-
CASSPVTGETQYF
TGCGCCAGCAGCCCCGTAACCGGGGAGACCCAGTACTTC
>TRBV9|14|TRBJ1-6|-|-
CASSPRFYNSPLHF
TGTGCCAGCAGCCCCCGGTTTTATAATTCACCCCTCCACTTT
>TRBV30|16|TRBJ2-1|-|TRBD2
CAWSEGSGGRGNEQFF
TGTGCCTGGAGTGAGGGTAGCGGGGGACGAGGGAATGAGCAGTTCTTC
>TRBV4-3|13|TRBJ2-7|few|TRBD2
CASSQAGEGEQYF
TGCGCCAGCAGCCAAGCGGGGGAGGGCGAGCAGTACTTC
>TRBV7-6|16|TRBJ1-4|-|TRBD1
CASSLGGQILDEKLFF
TGTGCCAGCAGCTTGGGGGGACAGATCTTAGATGAAAAACTGTTTTTT
>TRBV5-6|16|TRBJ2-7|few|-
CASSHDQGLTSYEQYF
TGTGCCAGCAGCCATGATCAGGGGCTTACCTCCTACGAGCAGTACTTC
>TRBV7-2|14|TRBJ2-3|-|-
CASSLSQGADTQYF
TGTGCCAGCAGCCTTAGCCAGGGTGCAGATACGCAGTATTTT
>TRBV4-1|15|TRBJ2-1|-|TRBD2
CASSQYSGSYNEQFF
TGCGCCAGCAGCCAATATAGCGGGTCCTACAATGAGCAGTTCTTC
>TRBV10-1|15|TRBJ2-7|-|-
CASSESGRAFYEQYF
TGCGCCAGCAGTGAGTCGGGCAGGGCTTTCTACGAGCAGTACTTC
>TRBV5-6|13|TRBJ1-2|-|TRBD1
CASSKTGTGGYTF
TGTGCCAGCAGCAAGACAGGGACGGGAGGCTACACCTTC
>TRBV7-2|15|TRBJ2-7|-|-
CASRFSGDMGYEQYF
TGTGCCAGCAGGTTCTCAGGGGATATGGGCTACGAGCAGTACTTC
>TRBV6-5|13|TRBJ1-2|-|-
CASHPRKNYGYTF
TGTGCCAGCCACCCCAGGAAAAACTATGGCTACACCTTC
>TRBV14|17|TRBJ2-5|-|-
CASSPGTFWGFQETQYF
TGTGCCAGCAGCCCAGGGACTTTCTGGGGGTTCCAAGAGACCCAGTACTTC
>TRBV7-2|15|TRBJ2-3|-|-
CASSLVAIRGDTQYF
TGTGCCAGCAGCTTAGTGGCCATACGCGGGGATACGCAGTATTTT
>TRBV4-2|12|TRBJ1-2|once|-
CASSQEDKDYTF
TGTGCCAGCAGCCAAGAGGACAAGGACTACACCTTC
>TRBV7-9|17|TRBJ2-7|once|TRBD2
CASSSRRPGLAAYEQYF
TGTGCCAGCAGCTCCCGACGCCCGGGACTAGCTGCTTACGAGCAGTACTTC
>TRBV5-1|16|TRBJ2-2|-|TRBD1
CASSFRDTTGAGELFF
TGCGCCAGCAGTTTCCGGGACACCACAGGGGCCGGGGAGCTGTTTTTT
>TRBV5-4|15|TRBJ2-3|-|TRBD2
CASSFERGGTDTQYF
TGTGCCAGCAGCTTTGAGCGGGGGGGCACAGATACGCAGTATTTT
>TRBV4-1|16|TRBJ2-2|-|TRBD2
CASSQATSGGSGELFF
TGCGCCAGCAGCCAAGCAACTAGCGGGGGGTCCGGGGAGCTGTTTTTT
>TRBV10-3|15|TRBJ1-4|-|-
CAISESTLESGKLFF
TGTGCCATCAGTGAGTCGACTCTTGAATCGGGAAAACTGTTTTTT
>TRBV19|18|TRBJ1-1|-|TRBD1
CATSLVPGQGGQHTEAFF
TGTGCCACCTCTCTCGTACCGGGACAGGGGGGGCAACACACTGAAGCTTTCTTT
>TRBV19|17|TRBJ1-2|-|-
CASSTGRLELERDGYTF
TGTGCCAGTAGTACGGGACGTCTTGAGTTGGAGCGGGATGGCTACACCTTC
>TRBV25-1|15|TRBJ2-7|few|TRBD2
CASSESLAGAYEQYF
TGTGCCAGCAGTGAATCCCTAGCGGGGGCATACGAGCAGTACTTC
>TRBV7-2|16|TRBJ2-5|-|TRBD1
CASSINRGRVWETQYF
TGTGCCAGCAGCATCAACAGGGGGCGAGTCTGGGAGACCCAGTACTTC
>TRBV6-5|15|TRBJ2-7|-|TRBD1
CASSVSTGALNEQYF
TGTGCCAGCAGCGTTTCAACAGGGGCCTTGAACGAGCAGTACTTC
>TRBV19|11|TRBJ1-2|once|-
CASIGGLGYTF
TGTGCCAGTATAGGAGGCCTCGGCTACACCTTC
>TRBV7-6|15|TRBJ1-1|-|TRBD1
CASSVPYRGVTEAFF
TGTGCCAGCAGCGTCCCCTACAGGGGCGTCACTGAAGCTTTCTTT
>TRBV12-3/TRBV12-4|12|TRBJ2-2|-|-
CASSINTGELFF
TGTGCCAGCAGCATCAACACCGGGGAGCTGTTTTTT